The source of this T cell receptor (beta chain) is a study of Graves' ophthalmopathy and Graves' hyperthyroidism. About the research overall: Hyperthyroidism was classified as stable if no ophthalmopathy occurred within 18 months of follow-up. Whole-study findings and limits: Progression of ophthalmopathy was predicted by the model with about 66% sensitivity and about 72% specificity. Also, most clonotypes expanded in the thyroid above 0.001 frequency appeared in blood.

CDR1 and CDR2 from the germline V gene are SEHNR and FQNEAQ (reference sequence). The ends were cut back, 5 bases at V and 7 bases at J, with 20 bases in the middle. The CDR3 has 16 amino acids. RNA transcripts yielded amplified TCR beta CDR3 regions. RT-PCR was first run with HTBI primers, then multiplex PCR in a second round. TCRdb re-derived calls from the multiplex PCR reads in MiXCR, one entry per CDR3 protein. The data contain over a million distinct CDR3 sequences, less than 45% of them singletons. The diagnosis combined clinical symptoms, thyroxine, TRAb, thyroid ultrasound and orbital computed tomography scans. There are many counts of this clonotype. Antigen: not known.

The chain carries TRBV7-9 and TRBJ2-2; D is tentatively TRBD1 or TRBD2 (5 bases each). Input material: peripheral blood or thyroid tissue (not recorded which). The sequence was collected from an adult man with Graves' hyperthyroidism. The CDR3 nucleotides are TGTGCCAGCAGCCCCGGGACCAGGGACCTTTACGGGGAGCTGTTTTTT. Its translation is CASSPGTRDLYGELFF.